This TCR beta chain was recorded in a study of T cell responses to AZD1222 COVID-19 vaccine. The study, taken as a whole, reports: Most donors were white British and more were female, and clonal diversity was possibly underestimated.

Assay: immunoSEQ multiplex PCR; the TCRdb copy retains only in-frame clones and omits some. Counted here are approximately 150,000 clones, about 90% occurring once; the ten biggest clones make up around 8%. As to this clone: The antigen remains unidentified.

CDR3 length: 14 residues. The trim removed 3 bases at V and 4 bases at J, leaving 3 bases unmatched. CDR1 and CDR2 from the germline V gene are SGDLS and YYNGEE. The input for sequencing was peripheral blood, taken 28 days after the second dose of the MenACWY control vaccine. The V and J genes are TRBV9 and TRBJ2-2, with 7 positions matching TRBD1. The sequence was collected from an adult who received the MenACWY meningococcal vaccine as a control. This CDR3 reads CASSATGTTGELFF. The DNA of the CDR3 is TGTGCCAGCAGCGCGACAGGGACCACCGGGGAGCTGTTTTTT.